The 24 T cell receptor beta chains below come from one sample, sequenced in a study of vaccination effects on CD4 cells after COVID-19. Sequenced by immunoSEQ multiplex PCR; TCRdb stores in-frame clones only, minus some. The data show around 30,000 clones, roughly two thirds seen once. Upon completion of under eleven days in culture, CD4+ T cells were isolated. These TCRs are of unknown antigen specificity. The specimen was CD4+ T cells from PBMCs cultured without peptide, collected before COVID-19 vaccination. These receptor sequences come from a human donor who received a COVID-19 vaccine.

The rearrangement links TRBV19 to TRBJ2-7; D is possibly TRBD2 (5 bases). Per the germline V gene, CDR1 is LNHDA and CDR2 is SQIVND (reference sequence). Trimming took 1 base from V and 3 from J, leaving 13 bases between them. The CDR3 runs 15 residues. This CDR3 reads CASSIGSAGSYEQYF. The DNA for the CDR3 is TGTGCCAGTAGTATAGGTTCGGCGGGCAGCTACGAGCAGTACTTC.

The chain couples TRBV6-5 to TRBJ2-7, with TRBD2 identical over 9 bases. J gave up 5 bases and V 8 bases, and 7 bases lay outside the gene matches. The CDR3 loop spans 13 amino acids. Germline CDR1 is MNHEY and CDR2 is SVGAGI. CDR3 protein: CASASGMMNEQYF. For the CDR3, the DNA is TGTGCCAGCGCTAGCGGGATGATGAACGAGCAGTACTTC.

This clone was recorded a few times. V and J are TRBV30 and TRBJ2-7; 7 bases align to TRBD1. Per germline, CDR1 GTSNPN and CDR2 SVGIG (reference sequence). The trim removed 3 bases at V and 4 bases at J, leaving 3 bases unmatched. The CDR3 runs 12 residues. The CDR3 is CAWSPTGYEQYF. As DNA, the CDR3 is TGTGCCTGGAGCCCGACAGGGTACGAGCAGTACTTC.

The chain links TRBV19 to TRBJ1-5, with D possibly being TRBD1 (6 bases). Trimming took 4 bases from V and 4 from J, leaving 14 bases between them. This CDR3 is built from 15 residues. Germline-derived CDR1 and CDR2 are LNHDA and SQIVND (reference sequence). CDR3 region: CASSSVTGGNQPQHF. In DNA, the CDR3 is TGTGCCAGTAGTAGCGTGACAGGTGGGAATCAGCCCCAGCATTTT.

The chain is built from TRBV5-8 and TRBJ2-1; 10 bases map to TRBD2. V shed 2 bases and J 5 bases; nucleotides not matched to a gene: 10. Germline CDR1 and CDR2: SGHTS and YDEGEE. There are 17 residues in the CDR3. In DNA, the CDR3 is TGTGCCAGCAGCTTACAAGGCTCTAGCGGGAGTAACAATGAGCAGTTCTTC. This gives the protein CASSLQGSSGSNNEQFF.

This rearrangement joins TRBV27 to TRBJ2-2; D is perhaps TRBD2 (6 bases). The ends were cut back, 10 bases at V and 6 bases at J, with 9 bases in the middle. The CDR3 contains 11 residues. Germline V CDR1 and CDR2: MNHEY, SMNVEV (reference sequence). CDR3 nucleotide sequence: TGTGCCACCCGGAGGGCCGGGGAGCTGTTTTTT. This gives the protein CATRRAGELFF.

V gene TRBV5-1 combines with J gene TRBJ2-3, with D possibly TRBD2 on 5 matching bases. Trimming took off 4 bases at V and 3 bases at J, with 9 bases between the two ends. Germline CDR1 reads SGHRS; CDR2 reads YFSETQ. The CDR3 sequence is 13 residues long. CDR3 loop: CASSPTRTDTQYF. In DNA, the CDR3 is TGCGCCAGCAGCCCCACTAGGACAGATACGCAGTATTTT.

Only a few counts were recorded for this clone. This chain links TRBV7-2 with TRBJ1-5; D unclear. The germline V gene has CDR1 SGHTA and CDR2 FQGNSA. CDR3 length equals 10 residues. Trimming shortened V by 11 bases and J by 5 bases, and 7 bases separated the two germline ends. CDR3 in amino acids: CAWPDQPQHF. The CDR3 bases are TGTGCCTGGCCCGATCAGCCCCAGCATTTT.

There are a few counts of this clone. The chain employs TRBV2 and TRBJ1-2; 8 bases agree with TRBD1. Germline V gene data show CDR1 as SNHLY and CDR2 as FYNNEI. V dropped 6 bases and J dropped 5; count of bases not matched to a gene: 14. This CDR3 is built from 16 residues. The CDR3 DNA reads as TGTGCCAGCAGGAAGGACAGGGCCCGTACCAATTATGGCTACACCTTC. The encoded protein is CASRKDRARTNYGYTF.

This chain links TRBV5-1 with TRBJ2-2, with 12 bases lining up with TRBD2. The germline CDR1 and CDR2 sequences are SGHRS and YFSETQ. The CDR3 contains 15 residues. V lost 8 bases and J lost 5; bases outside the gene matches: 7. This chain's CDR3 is CASGLAGPETGELFF. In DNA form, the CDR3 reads TGCGCCAGTGGACTAGCGGGGCCCGAAACCGGGGAGCTGTTTTTT.

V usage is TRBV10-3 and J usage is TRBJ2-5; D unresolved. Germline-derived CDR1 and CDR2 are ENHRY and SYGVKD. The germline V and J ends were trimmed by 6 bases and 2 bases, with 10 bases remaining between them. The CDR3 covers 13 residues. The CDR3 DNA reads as TGTGCCATCAGGAGAACTTTACAAGAGACCCAGTACTTC. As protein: CAIRRTLQETQYF.

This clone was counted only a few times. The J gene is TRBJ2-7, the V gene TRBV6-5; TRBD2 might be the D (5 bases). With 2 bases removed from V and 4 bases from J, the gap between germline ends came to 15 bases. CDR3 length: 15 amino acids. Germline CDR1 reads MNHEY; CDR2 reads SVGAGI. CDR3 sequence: CASSYNMGRTYEQYF. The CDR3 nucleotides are TGTGCCAGCAGTTACAACATGGGAAGGACTTACGAGCAGTACTTC.

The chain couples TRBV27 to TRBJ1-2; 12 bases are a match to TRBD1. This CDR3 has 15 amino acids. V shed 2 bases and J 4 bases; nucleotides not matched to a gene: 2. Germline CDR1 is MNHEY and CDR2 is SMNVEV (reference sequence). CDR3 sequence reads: CASSLQGQGAYGYTF. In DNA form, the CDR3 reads TGTGCCAGCAGTTTACAGGGACAGGGGGCCTATGGCTACACCTTC.

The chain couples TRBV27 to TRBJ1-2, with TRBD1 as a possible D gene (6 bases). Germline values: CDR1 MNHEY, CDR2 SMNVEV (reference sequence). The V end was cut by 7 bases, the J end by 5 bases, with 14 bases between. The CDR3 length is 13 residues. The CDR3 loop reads CASKGEQGYGYTF. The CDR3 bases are TGTGCCAGCAAAGGTGAACAGGGTTATGGCTACACCTTC.

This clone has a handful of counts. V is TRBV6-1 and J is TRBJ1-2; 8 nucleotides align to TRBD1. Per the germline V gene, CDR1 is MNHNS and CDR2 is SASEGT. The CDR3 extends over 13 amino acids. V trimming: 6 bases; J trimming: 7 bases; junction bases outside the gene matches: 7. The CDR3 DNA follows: TGTGCCAGCAGCCTCGACAGGGGAGGTGGCTACACCTTC. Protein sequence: CASSLDRGGGYTF.

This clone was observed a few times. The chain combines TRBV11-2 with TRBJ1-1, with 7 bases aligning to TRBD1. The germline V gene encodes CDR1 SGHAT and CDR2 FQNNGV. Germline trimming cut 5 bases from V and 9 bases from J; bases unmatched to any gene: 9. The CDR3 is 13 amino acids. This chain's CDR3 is CASSPGQARKAFF. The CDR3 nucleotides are TGTGCCAGCAGCCCCGGACAGGCTAGAAAAGCTTTCTTT.

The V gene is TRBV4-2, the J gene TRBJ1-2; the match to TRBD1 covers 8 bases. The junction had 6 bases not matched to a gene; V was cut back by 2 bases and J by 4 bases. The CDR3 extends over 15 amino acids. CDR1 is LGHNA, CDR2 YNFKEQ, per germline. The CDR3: CASSQPDRASYGYTF. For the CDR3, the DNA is TGTGCCAGCAGCCAACCGGACAGGGCAAGCTATGGCTACACCTTC.

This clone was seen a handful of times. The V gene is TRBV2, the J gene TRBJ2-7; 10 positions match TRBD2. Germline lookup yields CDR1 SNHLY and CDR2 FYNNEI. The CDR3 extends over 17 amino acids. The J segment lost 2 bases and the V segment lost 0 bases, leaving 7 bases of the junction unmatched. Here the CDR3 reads CASSEASTSGLAYEQYF. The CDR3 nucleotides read TGTGCCAGCAGTGAAGCGTCGACTAGCGGGTTGGCCTACGAGCAGTACTTC. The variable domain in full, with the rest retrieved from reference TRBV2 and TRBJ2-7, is EPEVTQTPSHQVTQMGQEVILRCVPISNHLYFYWYRQILGQKVEFLVSFYNNEISEKSEIFDDQFSVERPDGSNFTLKIRSTKLEDSAMYFCASSEASTSGLAYEQYFGPGTRLTVT.

The chain's CDR3 is CASSQDMSGGGIQETQYF. CDR3 sequence (DNA): TGTGCCAGCAGCCAAGACATGAGCGGGGGAGGGATCCAAGAGACCCAGTACTTC. The gene calls are TRBV4-2 and TRBJ2-5; TRBD2 agrees at 8 bases. Germline CDR1 is LGHNA and CDR2 is YNFKEQ. Trimming took 0 bases from V and 1 from J; bases not matched to a gene: 10. The length of the CDR3 is 18 residues.

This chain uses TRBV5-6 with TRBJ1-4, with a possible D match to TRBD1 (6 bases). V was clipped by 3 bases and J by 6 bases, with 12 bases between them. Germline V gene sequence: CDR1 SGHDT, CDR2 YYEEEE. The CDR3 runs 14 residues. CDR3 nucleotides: TGTGCCAGCAGCTGGGGCAGGGGTTATGAAAAACTGTTTTTT. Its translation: CASSWGRGYEKLFF.

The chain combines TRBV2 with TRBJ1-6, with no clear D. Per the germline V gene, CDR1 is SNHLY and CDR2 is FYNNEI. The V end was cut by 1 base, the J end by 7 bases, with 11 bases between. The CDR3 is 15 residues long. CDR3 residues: CASSEDRGKNSPLHF. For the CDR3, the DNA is TGTGCCAGCAGTGAAGATCGGGGAAAGAATTCACCCCTCCACTTT. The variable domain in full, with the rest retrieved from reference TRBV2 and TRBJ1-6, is EPEVTQTPSHQVTQMGQEVILRCVPISNHLYFYWYRQILGQKVEFLVSFYNNEISEKSEIFDDQFSVERPDGSNFTLKIRSTKLEDSAMYFCASSEDRGKNSPLHFGNGTRLTVT.

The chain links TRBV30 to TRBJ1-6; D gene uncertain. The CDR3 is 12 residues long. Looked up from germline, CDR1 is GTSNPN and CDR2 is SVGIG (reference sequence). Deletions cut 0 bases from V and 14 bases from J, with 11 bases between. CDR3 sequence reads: CAWSVPTKSLHF. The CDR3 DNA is TGTGCCTGGAGTGTACCCACGAAATCCCTCCACTTT.

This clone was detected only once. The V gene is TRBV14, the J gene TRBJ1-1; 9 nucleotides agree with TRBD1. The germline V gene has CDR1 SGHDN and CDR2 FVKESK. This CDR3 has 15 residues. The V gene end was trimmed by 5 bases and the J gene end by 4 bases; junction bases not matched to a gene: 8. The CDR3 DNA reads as TGTGCCAGCAGCGTTCGACAGGGGGGGGTCACTGAAGCTTTCTTT. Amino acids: CASSVRQGGVTEAFF.

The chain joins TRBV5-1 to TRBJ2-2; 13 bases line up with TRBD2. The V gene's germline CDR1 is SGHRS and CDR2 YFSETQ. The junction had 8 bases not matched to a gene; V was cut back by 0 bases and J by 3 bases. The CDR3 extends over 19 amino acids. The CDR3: CASSLGLAGGLSHTGELFF. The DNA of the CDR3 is TGCGCCAGCAGCTTGGGACTAGCGGGGGGATTAAGTCACACCGGGGAGCTGTTTTTT.